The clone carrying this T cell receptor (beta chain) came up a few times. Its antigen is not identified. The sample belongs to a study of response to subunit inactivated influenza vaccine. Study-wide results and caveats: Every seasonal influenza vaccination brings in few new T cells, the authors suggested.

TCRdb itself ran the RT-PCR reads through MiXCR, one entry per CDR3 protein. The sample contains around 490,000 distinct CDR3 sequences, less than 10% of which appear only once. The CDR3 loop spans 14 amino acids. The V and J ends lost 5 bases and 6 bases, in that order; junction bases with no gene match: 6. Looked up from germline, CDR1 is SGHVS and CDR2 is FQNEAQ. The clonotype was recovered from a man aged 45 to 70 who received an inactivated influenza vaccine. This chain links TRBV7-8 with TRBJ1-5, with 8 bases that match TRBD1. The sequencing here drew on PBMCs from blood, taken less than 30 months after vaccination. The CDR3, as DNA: TGTGCCAGCAGCCCACGGACAGGGATTCAGCCCCAGCATTTT. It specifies CASSPRTGIQPQHF.